The 30 T cell receptor beta chains in this list originate from one sample, sequenced in a study of OX40 agonist ivuxolimab in advanced cancers. Data came from immunoSEQ multiplex PCR; TCRdb stores just in-frame clones and leaves some out. The repertoire holds about 120,000 clones, with around 87% as singletons. Here the sequenced sample was CD4+ or CD8+ T cells sorted from blood, taken in a trial of the OX40 agonist ivuxolimab. The source is an adult with an advanced solid tumor such as melanoma, head and neck, liver or kidney cancer.

This chain uses TRBV29-1 with TRBJ1-3, with D perhaps matching TRBD1 (5 bases). Germline V gene sequence: CDR1 SQVTM, CDR2 ANQGSEA. V lost 5 bases and J lost 2, with 7 bases in between. The CDR3 spans 12 residues. The CDR3 nucleotides are TGCAGCGTTCGAGGGGCTGGAAACACCATATATTTT. As protein: CSVRGAGNTIYF.

The chain has TRBV27 and TRBJ1-2; D possibly corresponds to TRBD1 (5 bases). Germline CDR1 is MNHEY and CDR2 is SMNVEV (reference sequence). Between the trimmed V and J ends, which lost 4 bases and 8 bases, there was a span of 17 bases. The CDR3 length is 14 residues. The CDR3 coding sequence is TGTGCCAGCAGTTCTAACAGGAATGGGGAGGGCTACACCTTC. Its translation: CASSSNRNGEGYTF.

This rearrangement joins TRBV6-1 to TRBJ1-1; TRBD1 matches 7 bases. The germline V gene encodes CDR1 MNHNS and CDR2 SASEGT. The V segment lost 2 bases and the J segment 2 bases; nucleotides outside the gene matches: 2. The CDR3 has 14 amino acids. The CDR3: CASSENRGNTEAFF. CDR3 bases: TGTGCCAGCAGTGAAAACAGGGGTAACACTGAAGCTTTCTTT.

The chain recombines TRBV5-1 with TRBJ1-1; D call uncertain. Germline V gene sequence: CDR1 SGHRS, CDR2 YFSETQ. Between the trimmed V and J ends, which lost 4 bases and 1 base, there was a span of 17 bases. The CDR3 extends over 16 amino acids. The CDR3 loop reads CASSLRGEGANTEAFF. The CDR3 bases are TGCGCCAGCAGCCTGCGGGGTGAGGGCGCGAACACTGAAGCTTTCTTT.

The gene calls are TRBV21-1 and TRBJ1-2; the table gives TRBD1 as D, unverified against the DNA. TRBV21-1 is a recognized pseudogene. The CDR3 covers 14 residues. CDR3 loop: CASNPRPLRYGYTF. CDR3 nucleotide sequence: TGTGCCAGCAATCCCAGGCCTTTACGCTATGGCTACACCTTC.

This clone was seen just once. The V call is TRBV29-1, the J call TRBJ1-1, with D maybe TRBD1 (6 bases). The CDR3 covers 14 residues. The V gene's germline CDR1 is SQVTM and CDR2 ANQGSEA. Trimming cost V 6 bases and J 5 bases, with 19 bases left between them. CDR3 in amino acids: CSVRVGGLGTEAFF. Written as DNA, the CDR3 is TGCAGCGTCCGAGTCGGGGGGCTGGGGACTGAAGCTTTCTTT.

The chain is built from TRBV6-1 and TRBJ1-5, with 8 bases lining up with TRBD1. The V segment lost 6 bases and the J segment 5 bases; nucleotides outside the gene matches: 6. Germline V CDR1 and CDR2: MNHNS, SASEGT. CDR3 length equals 14 residues. The CDR3 bases are TGTGCCAGCAGAGCAGGGACAGGACATCAGCCCCAGCATTTT. Translation gives CASRAGTGHQPQHF.

The V call is TRBV10-3, the J call TRBJ2-3; TRBD1 aligns across 9 bases. Germline loops: CDR1 ENHRY, CDR2 SYGVKD. V gave up 6 bases and J gave up 0 bases; unmatched junction bases: 7. This CDR3 is 16 amino acids long. The CDR3 region is CAIRGQGEGSTDTQYF. In DNA, the CDR3 is TGTGCCATCAGGGGACAGGGAGAGGGAAGCACAGATACGCAGTATTTT.

This clone was found once. The genes are TRBV6-5 and TRBJ2-7; D unclear. CDR3 length: 13 residues. V lost 7 bases and J 0 bases, leaving 10 bases between the germline ends. The germline V gene encodes CDR1 MNHEY and CDR2 SVGAGI. DNA for the CDR3: TGTGCCAGCACAAACAGCGACTCCTACGAGCAGTACTTC. Its translation is CASTNSDSYEQYF.

J is TRBJ1-2 and V is TRBV6-5, with a weak D call TRBD1 (6 bases). The CDR3 spans 13 residues. Per the germline V gene, CDR1 is MNHEY and CDR2 is SVGAGI. V was clipped by 5 bases and J by 5 bases, with 12 bases between them. CDR3 DNA: TGTGCCAGCAGTGAACAGGGCTGGTATGGCTACACCTTC. Residues: CASSEQGWYGYTF.

The chain links TRBV27 to TRBJ1-3, with D hard to call. The germline V and J ends were trimmed by 5 bases and 0 bases, with 8 bases remaining between them. Germline CDR1 MNHEY, CDR2 SMNVEV (reference sequence). The CDR3 covers 14 residues. CDR3 DNA sequence: TGTGCCAGCAGTGACCGTCTCTCTGGAAACACCATATATTTT. This translates into CASSDRLSGNTIYF.

The genes are TRBV7-2 and TRBJ2-1, with a tentative D call TRBD1 (5 bases). The CDR3 length is 16 residues. V lost 0 bases and J lost 3, with 12 bases in between. The germline V gene has CDR1 SGHTA and CDR2 FQGNSA. The CDR3 protein is CASSLALGPGYNEQFF. CDR3 sequence (DNA): TGTGCCAGCAGCTTAGCACTGGGGCCGGGCTACAATGAGCAGTTCTTC.

The rearrangement joins TRBV5-4 to TRBJ2-7, with unresolved D. The CDR3 has 13 residues. V was cut by 0 bases and J by 4 bases, with 8 bases left in between. Germline lookup yields CDR1 SGHNT and CDR2 YYREEE (reference sequence). The CDR3 here is CASSLASRYEQYF. As DNA, the CDR3 is TGTGCCAGCAGCTTGGCGAGCCGTTACGAGCAGTACTTC.

This sequence joins TRBV19 and TRBJ2-7; maybe TRBD1 (6 bases). Germline V gene sequence: CDR1 LNHDA, CDR2 SQIVND (reference sequence). This CDR3 is 13 amino acids long. Trimming left V 5 bases short and J 6 bases short, with 14 bases between. CDR3 protein: CASSATGSGEQYF. The CDR3 DNA reads TGTGCCAGTAGTGCAACAGGGAGTGGCGAGCAGTACTTC.

The genes are TRBV30 and TRBJ1-2, with D maybe TRBD1 (6 bases). Trimming stripped 1 base from V and 6 bases from J, with 15 bases between. CDR3 length equals 14 residues. Germline V gene data show CDR1 as GTSNPN and CDR2 as SVGIG (reference sequence). Written as DNA, the CDR3 is TGTGCCTGGAGTGCCCAACAGGGCTCCGATGGCTACACCTTC. Translating gives CAWSAQQGSDGYTF.

The chain recombines TRBV10-1 with TRBJ1-1, with a tentative D call TRBD1 (5 bases). The CDR3 sequence is 13 residues long. The ends were cut back, 1 base at V and 7 bases at J, with 10 bases in the middle. The V gene's germline CDR1 is WNHNN and CDR2 SYGVQD (reference sequence). CDR3 sequence reads: CASSEFQGGEAFF. DNA of the CDR3: TGCGCCAGCAGTGAGTTTCAGGGCGGTGAAGCTTTCTTT.

This clone was observed a few times. This chain connects TRBV6-6 to TRBJ2-7, with no clear D. V was shortened by 2 bases and J by 7 bases, with 15 bases between the two germline ends. The CDR3 has 14 amino acids. CDR1 and CDR2 from the germline V gene are MNHNY and SVGAGI (reference sequence). The CDR3 region has the DNA TGTGCCAGCAGTTACCATACTTCTATGGGAGAGCAGTACTTC. Its protein product is CASSYHTSMGEQYF.

This clone was seen a single time. This sequence joins TRBV4-1 and TRBJ2-3; 14 bases fit TRBD2. The CDR3 length is 16 residues. CDR1 is MGHRA, CDR2 YSYEKL, per germline. The junction had 1 base not matched to a gene; V was cut back by 4 bases and J by 1 base. The CDR3 nucleotides read TGCGCCAGCAGCCTGGGACTAGCGGGGGGCACAGATACGCAGTATTTT. Amino acid sequence: CASSLGLAGGTDTQYF.

The CDR3 DNA reads as TGCAGCATCCGACAGGGAGGTTCCTACGAGCAGTACTTC. Its translation: CSIRQGGSYEQYF. V and J are TRBV29-1 and TRBJ2-7, with D possibly TRBD1 on 7 matching bases. CDR3 length equals 13 residues. The V end was cut by 8 bases, the J end by 1 base, with 15 bases between. The germline V gene encodes CDR1 SQVTM and CDR2 ANQGSEA.

This chain uses TRBV19 with TRBJ1-4; 8 bases line up with TRBD1. The germline gives CDR1 LNHDA, CDR2 SQIVND (reference sequence). The CDR3 covers 14 residues. Trimming cost V 2 bases and J 6 bases; bases outside gene matches: 2. The CDR3 sequence is CASSIQGAYEKLFF. The CDR3 nucleotides read TGTGCCAGTAGTATACAGGGGGCTTATGAAAAACTGTTTTTT.

The rearrangement uses TRBV7-2 and TRBJ1-6; 9 bases align to TRBD1. Per the germline V gene, CDR1 is SGHTA and CDR2 is FQGNSA. V was clipped by 2 bases and J by 7 bases; unmatched bases: 3. The CDR3 has 15 amino acids. CDR3 amino acids: CASSLSDRGNSPLHF. CDR3 coding DNA: TGTGCCAGCAGCTTATCGGACAGGGGAAATTCACCCCTCCACTTT.

The chain links TRBV7-2 to TRBJ2-6; D gene unclear. V dropped 0 bases and J dropped 4 bases, with 1 base sitting between them. The CDR3 contains 13 residues. Germline CDR1 SGHTA, CDR2 FQGNSA. DNA for the CDR3: TGTGCCAGCAGCTTAGCCGGGGCCAACGTCCTGACTTTC. Encoded protein: CASSLAGANVLTF.

The chain recombines TRBV5-1 with TRBJ2-7; 8 nucleotides agree with TRBD1. V lost 4 bases and J lost 4; bases outside the gene matches: 7. In germline, CDR1 is SGHRS, CDR2 YFSETQ. CDR3 size: 14 residues. The CDR3 protein is CASSLGQDPYEQYF. For the CDR3, the DNA is TGCGCCAGCAGCCTGGGACAGGATCCTTACGAGCAGTACTTC.

The chain employs TRBV5-6 and TRBJ1-3; 10 bases are shared with TRBD1. This CDR3 contains 19 residues. The V gene end was trimmed by 0 bases and the J gene end by 2 bases; junction bases not matched to a gene: 11. From germline, CDR1 is SGHDT and CDR2 YYEEEE. The CDR3 DNA reads as TGTGCCAGCAGCTTGGGCTTGGGGACAGGGGAGTATGCTGGAAACACCATATATTTT. Amino acid sequence: CASSLGLGTGEYAGNTIYF.

The J gene is TRBJ1-2, the V gene TRBV28; D ambiguous. The CDR3 sequence is 12 residues long. Germline V gives CDR1 MDHEN, CDR2 SYDVKM. V lost 2 bases and J 8 bases, leaving 9 bases between the germline ends. CDR3 DNA: TGTGCCAGCAGTTTAGATATGTGGGGCTACACCTTC. Amino acid sequence: CASSLDMWGYTF.

The rearrangement uses TRBV18 and TRBJ2-3; 12 nucleotides agree with TRBD2. The CDR3 has 17 residues. Per the germline V gene, CDR1 is KGHSH and CDR2 is LQKENI. Trimming cost V 0 bases and J 2 bases; bases outside gene matches: 3. Here the CDR3 DNA reads TGTGCCAGCTCACCACCGACTAGCGGGGGAGACACAGATACGCAGTATTTT. Protein product: CASSPPTSGGDTDTQYF.

CDR3 loop: CASRGDGNQPQHF. The CDR3 nucleotides read TGTGCCAGCAGAGGGGACGGGAATCAGCCCCAGCATTTT. The V gene is TRBV2, the J gene TRBJ1-5, with D perhaps TRBD1 (5 bases). Trimming took off 6 bases at V and 4 bases at J, with 10 bases between the two ends. The CDR3 consists of 13 residues. Looked up from germline, CDR1 is SNHLY and CDR2 is FYNNEI.

The V gene is TRBV15, the J gene TRBJ1-4; D is unresolved. The CDR3 covers 17 residues. Germline V gene sequence: CDR1 LNHNV, CDR2 YYDKDF (reference sequence). Trimming shortened V by 0 bases and J by 5 bases, and 16 bases separated the two germline ends. CDR3 amino acids: CATSRDRAGGYNEKLFF. The CDR3 DNA reads TGTGCCACCAGCAGAGATCGGGCAGGAGGATACAATGAAAAACTGTTTTTT. Supplemented by reference TRBV15 and TRBJ1-4, the full variable domain reads DAMVIQNPRYQVTQFGKPVTLSCSQTLNHNVMYWYQQKSSQAPKLLFHYYDKDFNNEADTPDNFQSRRPNTSFCFLDIRSPGLGDTAMYLCATSRDRAGGYNEKLFFGSGTQLSVL.

The count of this clone is one. The V gene is TRBV7-8, the J gene TRBJ2-3; D remains ambiguous. Trimming removed 4 bases from V and 2 bases from J, with 19 bases in between. Germline V CDR1 and CDR2: SGHVS, FQNEAQ. The CDR3 is 17 residues long. The CDR3 sequence: CASSSTRIGLPTDTQYF. The CDR3 DNA sequence: TGTGCCAGCAGCTCCACCCGAATAGGGCTGCCCACAGATACGCAGTATTTT.

The gene calls are TRBV10-3 and TRBJ1-2, with 8 bases identical to TRBD1. The CDR3 is 13 residues long. Trimming took 7 bases from V and 8 from J; bases not matched to a gene: 9. Germline-derived CDR1 and CDR2 are ENHRY and SYGVKD. The CDR3 sequence is CAITLGQGDGYTF. CDR3 DNA sequence: TGTGCCATCACCCTTGGACAGGGAGACGGCTACACCTTC.